This TCR beta chain was captured in a study of human T cells and chemical hapten exposure. Study background: Variability of per-sample TCR yields stemmed mainly from small differences in pooled library volume. Regarding the study as a whole: After DPC sensitization, TCRs above 1 in 1000 frequency showed no change.

The V and J ends lost 6 bases and 6 bases, in that order; junction bases with no gene match: 5. Per the germline V gene, CDR1 is MNHEY and CDR2 is SMNVEV (reference sequence). This CDR3 contains 14 residues. Comment on this clonotype: Its antigen is unidentified.

Individual cDNA molecules in this library carried unique molecular identifiers. In the authors' methods: Samples contained a median of about 96,000 TCRs, with a range of 23,224 to 690,600. TCRdb independently ran MiXCR on the reads; one entry per CDR3 protein. For this entry, the V and J calls and clone size follow TCRdb and not the study's own pipeline. Among more than 100,000 distinct CDR3 sequences listed, about 7.7% were seen once. Unfractionated whole blood yielded the extracted total RNA. Sequenced material: whole blood. This TCR came from a human donor in good health. Some clones in this sample may be carry-over from other donors' samples. The V call is TRBV27, the J call TRBJ2-3; TRBD1 agrees at 11 bases. Here the CDR3 reads CASSMDRGPDTQYF. The CDR3 DNA is TGTGCCAGCAGCATGGACAGGGGGCCCGATACGCAGTATTTT.